A selection of T cell receptor beta chains follows, all from one sample in a study of CD4 T cells in relation to SARS-CoV-2 and coronaviruses. These TCRs' antigens remain unknown. Only in-frame clones appear in the TCRdb table, and some are missing; sequencing was by immunoSEQ multiplex PCR. The repertoire holds 20,000 to 25,000 clones, with 74% as singletons. Input material: CD4+ T cells from PBMCs, cultured in vitro. The receptor set was obtained from a human donor in good health. Both conserved end residues are part of each CDR3. The order of the fields is V gene, J gene, clone size, D gene, CDR3 protein, CDR3 DNA. D genes are given only for firm matches. A clone size is listed for some rows: how often the clone was seen (once, few, many), or a class if it is expanded.

TRBV11-1	TRBJ2-5	once	NA	CASSLVSTSRETQYF	TGTGCCAGCAGCTTAGTCAGCACTAGTCGGGAGACCCAGTACTTC
TRBV12-3/TRBV12-4	TRBJ2-3	NA	NA	CASRRTDTQYF	TGTGCCAGCAGACGGACAGATACGCAGTATTTT
TRBV28	TRBJ1-1	NA	NA	CASEIRGDDTEAFF	TGTGCCAGCGAGATTCGGGGCGATGACACTGAAGCTTTCTTT
TRBV15	TRBJ1-1	NA	NA	CATSRDYDGGRGTEAFF	TGTGCCACCAGCAGAGATTATGATGGGGGGCGGGGCACTGAAGCTTTCTTT
TRBV28	TRBJ2-7	few	TRBD1	CASSNRDREHEQYF	TGTGCCAGCAGTAACCGGGACAGGGAACACGAGCAGTACTTC
TRBV11-2	TRBJ2-2	NA	TRBD1	CASSLVAGGRTGELFF	TGTGCCAGCAGCTTAGTAGCAGGGGGAAGGACCGGGGAGCTGTTTTTT
TRBV9	TRBJ1-1	NA	NA	CASSVGGSEAFF	TGTGCCAGCAGCGTAGGTGGGAGTGAAGCTTTCTTT
TRBV11-2	TRBJ2-3	NA	NA	CASSLGGEDTQYF	TGTGCCAGCAGCTTAGGGGGGGAGGATACGCAGTATTTT
TRBV12-5	TRBJ1-4	NA	NA	CASGPTLSGEKLFF	TGTGCTAGTGGTCCGACCCTCTCGGGGGAAAAACTGTTTTTT
TRBV11-2	TRBJ1-4	NA	NA	CASATNEKLFF	TGTGCCTCTGCAACTAATGAAAAACTGTTTTTT
TRBV28	TRBJ1-1	NA	NA	CASSLTGTYNTEAFF	TGTGCCAGCAGTCTCACCGGGACATATAACACTGAAGCTTTCTTT
TRBV6-5	TRBJ1-4	medium-sized	NA	CASSYIENEKLFF	TGTGCCAGCAGTTACATAGAGAATGAAAAACTGTTTTTT
TRBV6-5	TRBJ2-7	large	TRBD2	CASSNRASGTEQYF	TGTGCCAGCAGTAACCGGGCTAGCGGGACCGAGCAGTACTTC
TRBV6-5	TRBJ1-1	NA	NA	CASRWQGTNTEAFF	TGTGCCAGCAGGTGGCAGGGGACAAACACTGAAGCTTTCTTT
TRBV19	TRBJ2-3	NA	TRBD2	CASTNGAAGGTDTQYF	TGTGCCAGCACTAACGGCGCAGCGGGAGGGACAGATACGCAGTATTTT
TRBV30	TRBJ2-7	NA	NA	CAWSAPTGFEQYF	TGTGCCTGGAGTGCGCCAACAGGGTTCGAGCAGTACTTC
TRBV5-1	TRBJ2-7	NA	NA	CASSSAYEQYF	TGCGCCAGCAGCAGTGCCTACGAGCAGTACTTC
TRBV7-2	TRBJ1-6	few	NA	CASSQYNSPLHF	TGTGCCAGCAGCCAATATAATTCACCCCTCCACTTT
TRBV7-2	TRBJ2-7	NA	NA	CASSLTSEQYF	TGTGCCAGCAGTCTCACCAGCGAGCAGTACTTC
TRBV19	TRBJ2-2	NA	TRBD1	CASSMGQGAGTGELFF	TGTGCCAGTAGTATGGGACAGGGGGCGGGCACCGGGGAGCTGTTTTTT
TRBV6-5	TRBJ1-5	NA	NA	CASSTNSNQPQHF	TGTGCCAGCAGCACGAATAGCAATCAGCCCCAGCATTTT
TRBV24-1	TRBJ2-1	NA	NA	CATSKGGGLPKVDEQFF	TGTGCCACCAGTAAGGGGGGGGGACTCCCGAAGGTGGATGAGCAGTTCTTC
TRBV6-5	TRBJ2-2	once	TRBD1	CASSRQGNTGELFF	TGTGCCAGCAGCCGACAGGGAAACACCGGGGAGCTGTTTTTT
TRBV3-1/TRBV3-2	TRBJ1-2	NA	NA	CASSQAQDQGYTF	TGTGCCAGCAGCCAAGCGCAGGACCAGGGCTACACCTTC
TRBV11-2	TRBJ2-1	NA	NA	CASSFGRNNEQFF	TGTGCCAGCAGCTTTGGACGGAACAATGAGCAGTTCTTC
TRBV7-9	TRBJ1-5	NA	NA	CASSPPLGPQHF	TGTGCCAGCAGCCCTCCCCTTGGGCCCCAGCATTTT
TRBV6-2/TRBV6-3	TRBJ1-1	NA	NA	CASSYHHLQGYEAFF	TGTGCCAGCAGTTACCATCACCTCCAGGGGTATGAAGCTTTCTTT
TRBV5-1	TRBJ2-6	NA	NA	CASSWAGDGANVLTF	TGCGCCAGCAGCTGGGCAGGGGATGGGGCCAACGTCCTGACTTTC
TRBV3-1/TRBV3-2	TRBJ2-1	NA	NA	CASSQTGTVIYNEQFF	TGTGCCAGCAGCCAAACCGGGACGGTAATCTACAATGAGCAGTTCTTC
TRBV27	TRBJ2-7	NA	NA	CASSLGGEQYF	TGTGCCAGCAGTTTAGGGGGGGAGCAGTACTTC
TRBV5-1	TRBJ1-2	once	NA	CASSLGGGQNYGYTF	TGCGCCAGCAGCTTGGGAGGAGGGCAGAACTATGGCTACACCTTC
TRBV25-1	TRBJ2-6	medium-sized	TRBD1	CASSATGDSGANVLTF	TGTGCCAGCAGTGCCACAGGGGACTCTGGGGCCAACGTCCTGACTTTC
TRBV28	TRBJ1-2	NA	TRBD1	CASRTGTVPYGYTF	TGTGCCAGCAGGACCGGGACAGTACCCTATGGCTACACCTTC
TRBV6-5	TRBJ1-3	NA	NA	CASSYAGAPGNTIYF	TGTGCCAGCAGTTACGCAGGGGCTCCGGGAAACACCATATATTTT
TRBV19	TRBJ1-2	NA	TRBD1	CASSTRQGPKGYGYTF	TGTGCCAGTAGTACTAGACAGGGCCCGAAGGGCTATGGCTACACCTTC
TRBV5-1	TRBJ1-1	NA	NA	CASSLVNSVITEAFF	TGCGCCAGCAGCTTGGTGAACAGCGTCATCACTGAAGCTTTCTTT
TRBV19	TRBJ1-4	once	TRBD1	CASSILLQGAREKLFF	TGTGCCAGTAGTATCTTACTCCAGGGGGCGCGGGAAAAACTGTTTTTT
TRBV3-1/TRBV3-2	TRBJ2-3	few	NA	CASSHADGTDTQYF	TGTGCCAGCAGCCATGCCGACGGGACAGATACGCAGTATTTT
TRBV9	TRBJ1-1	NA	NA	CASSMQVGGTEAFF	TGTGCCAGCAGCATGCAGGTGGGAGGCACTGAAGCTTTCTTT
TRBV4-1	TRBJ1-2	NA	TRBD1	CASSQTGYGYTF	TGCGCCAGCAGCCAGACAGGGTATGGCTACACCTTC
TRBV2	TRBJ2-7	NA	TRBD1	CASAGTGPYEQYF	TGTGCCAGCGCGGGGACAGGCCCCTACGAGCAGTACTTC
TRBV10-3	TRBJ2-7	few	NA	CAISRTFREPYEQYF	TGTGCCATCAGTCGTACCTTCAGGGAACCCTACGAGCAGTACTTC
TRBV5-5	TRBJ1-5	NA	TRBD1	CASSLQGADNQPQHF	TGTGCCAGCAGCTTGCAGGGGGCGGACAATCAGCCCCAGCATTTT
TRBV7-9	TRBJ2-7	NA	NA	CASSETSYEQYF	TGTGCCAGCAGCGAAACCTCCTACGAGCAGTACTTC
TRBV19	TRBJ2-7	NA	TRBD1	CASSLDRGKDEQYF	TGTGCCAGTAGCCTGGACAGGGGGAAGGACGAGCAGTACTTC
TRBV5-1	TRBJ1-2	NA	TRBD1	CASSLNRGPDYGYTF	TGCGCCAGCAGCTTAAACAGGGGGCCCGACTATGGCTACACCTTC
TRBV18	TRBJ1-1	NA	NA	CASSPAKNTEAFF	TGTGCCAGCTCACCCGCAAAGAACACTGAAGCTTTCTTT
TRBV11-2	TRBJ2-1	NA	TRBD2	CASSSGTSGYNEQFF	TGTGCCAGCAGCTCCGGGACTAGCGGTTACAATGAGCAGTTCTTC
TRBV2	TRBJ2-5	few	TRBD2	CASQADKSGLWTSGTQETQYF	TGTGCCAGCCAAGCCGACAAGTCTGGTCTCTGGACTAGCGGGACCCAAGAGACCCAGTACTTC